A single sample is the source of the 2 T cell receptor beta chains below, sequenced in a study of blood T cell repertoires in COVID-19. This table comes from immunoSEQ multiplex PCR, and its TCRdb copy is limited to in-frame clones, with some not included. Among about 200,000 clones listed, approximately 86% were seen once. The sequencing sample was made of PBMCs or T cells enriched from blood (not recorded which). All receptors derive from a middle-aged woman with acute COVID-19.

With regard to this clone: At the DNA level, this CDR3 is encoded by other sequences in the same sample as well. The chain employs TRBV3-1 (or the pseudogene TRBV3-2) and TRBJ1-5; D unresolved. V was shortened by 2 bases and J by 4 bases, with 6 bases between the two germline ends. The CDR3 covers 13 residues. The germline gives CDR1 LGHDT, CDR2 YNNKEL (reference sequence). The CDR3 protein is CASSQQRNQPQHF. DNA of the CDR3: TGTGCCAGCAGCCAACAGAGGAATCAGCCCCAGCATTTT.

The chain has TRBV15 and TRBJ2-7; TRBD2 might be the D (7 bases). V was trimmed by 0 bases and J by 7 bases, leaving 19 bases between them. Germline-derived CDR1 and CDR2 are LNHNV and YYDKDF (reference sequence). The CDR3 totals 16 residues. CDR3 DNA: TGTGCCACCAGCAGAGATCGATTCGGGGGGCGGTATGAGCAGTACTTC. Amino acid sequence: CATSRDRFGGRYEQYF.